This T cell receptor (beta chain) was observed in a study of OX40 agonist ivuxolimab in advanced cancers. The method was immunoSEQ multiplex PCR; TCRdb's version includes in-frame clones alone and lacks a portion of them. The sample lists 15,000 to 20,000 clones, about nine tenths occurring once. V lost 0 bases, J lost 5 bases, and 16 bases lay in between. The CDR3 totals 16 residues. The V gene's germline CDR1 is LGHNA and CDR2 YSLEER. V and J are TRBV4-3 and TRBJ1-1; TRBD1 might be the D (5 bases). The specimen was CD4+ or CD8+ T cells sorted from blood, collected in a trial of the OX40 agonist ivuxolimab. The TCR sequence derives from an adult with an advanced solid tumor such as melanoma, head and neck, liver or kidney cancer. This CDR3 is CASSQDGTGGGTEAFF. The CDR3 DNA reads as TGCGCCAGCAGCCAAGATGGAACAGGCGGTGGTACTGAAGCTTTCTTT.